This TCR beta chain was observed in a study of a mutant IDH1 vaccine in newly diagnosed glioma. Study information: Patients received vaccination from 4-6 weeks after radiotherapy alone, or with temozolomide cycles. Males made up about 62% and females roughly 40% of treated patients, whose mean age was roughly 40 years.

The time point was: week 47, end of study. Each dose delivered 300 ug of mutant IDH1 20-mer peptide subcutaneously with imiquimod. Vaccinations, eight in total, occurred in weeks 1, 3, 5, 7, 11, 15, 19, 23. Sequenced by immunoSEQ multiplex PCR; TCRdb stores in-frame clones only, minus some. Of under 60,000 clones listed, about 80% were seen once; the top ten hold 4.9%. V was cut by 0 bases and J by 5 bases, with 6 bases left in between. The CDR3 has 13 residues. The V gene's germline CDR1 is SGHTS and CDR2 YDEGEE. This clone was seen a single time. The antigen remains undetermined. Sequencing was performed on PBMCs, taken from a glioma patient whose treatment included an IDH1 peptide vaccine. The chain links TRBV5-8 to TRBJ1-5; D remains ambiguous. This receptor was identified in a woman between 40 and 55 years old with glioma. Some clones in this sample may be carry-over from other donors' samples. The CDR3 loop reads CASSLGVYQPQHF. CDR3 sequence (DNA): TGTGCCAGCAGCTTGGGGGTTTATCAGCCCCAGCATTTT.